This TCR beta chain was found in a study of cytomegalovirus exposure and HLA in healthy donors. Produced via immunoSEQ multiplex PCR; TCRdb's table is partial and in-frame only. The repertoire holds more than 35,000 clones, with 90% to 95% as singletons. CDR1 and CDR2 (germline): MNHNS, SASEGT. V dropped 2 bases and J dropped 5; count of bases not matched to a gene: 8. CDR3 length equals 15 residues. Sequencing used PBMCs. The chain recombines TRBV6-1 with TRBJ2-5; 7 nucleotides match TRBD2. The TCR originated in a man aged 18 to 29 in good health and CMV-seronegative. The CDR3 sequence: CASSEYAGEVETQYF. The CDR3, as DNA: TGTGCCAGCAGTGAATACGCGGGAGAGGTGGAGACCCAGTACTTC.